Below, one T cell receptor beta chain is given with its context. Only in-frame clones appear in the TCRdb table, and some are missing; sequencing was by immunoSEQ multiplex PCR. The data contain 70,000 or so clones, 75% to 90% of them singletons. This specimen comes from a study of OX40 agonist ivuxolimab in advanced cancers. Trimming pared 2 bases from V and 5 bases from J, leaving 15 bases between. CDR1 and CDR2 (germline): MNHEY, SVGAGI. The CDR3 covers 16 residues. The genes are TRBV6-5 and TRBJ1-4, with D uncertain. The origin of this receptor is an adult with an advanced solid tumor such as melanoma, head and neck, liver or kidney cancer. The source was CD4+ or CD8+ T cells sorted from blood, collected in a trial of the OX40 agonist ivuxolimab. The CDR3: CASSYRPAGGNEKLFF. CDR3 DNA sequence: TGTGCCAGCAGTTACCGCCCGGCGGGAGGAAATGAAAAACTGTTTTTT.